Below are 21 T cell receptor beta chains sequenced from a single sample in a study of Tregs in tolerant kidney transplant recipients. Clones were read by immunoSEQ multiplex PCR, and TCRdb kept only the in-frame ones, dropping some. The sample yields about 64,000 clones, around 87% seen once. The nonmyeloablative bone marrow transplants came from related graft donors, with transient mixed chimerism. The sequenced sample was CD4+ T cells from blood (PBMCs), obtained 6 months after the transplant. The source is a human patient who received a combined kidney and bone marrow transplant. A share of the T cells may be of graft donor origin.

The V and J genes are TRBV28 and TRBJ2-3, with a tentative D call TRBD2 (6 bases). The germline V and J ends were trimmed by 2 bases and 4 bases, with 10 bases remaining between them. Looked up from germline, CDR1 is MDHEN and CDR2 is SYDVKM. The CDR3 is 14 amino acids. Written as DNA, the CDR3 is TGTGCCAGCAGTTTAATCGGGAGAGCAGATACGCAGTATTTT. It translates to CASSLIGRADTQYF.

This chain connects TRBV14 to TRBJ2-3; 8 bases line up with TRBD2. Trimming at V came to 6 bases and at J to 1 base, leaving 6 bases not matched to a gene. The V gene's germline CDR1 is SGHDN and CDR2 FVKESK. The length of the CDR3 is 15 residues. This chain's CDR3 is CASRQAGGGTDTQYF. The CDR3 region has the DNA TGTGCCAGCAGACAGGCGGGGGGCGGCACAGATACGCAGTATTTT.

This rearrangement joins TRBV29-1 to TRBJ1-3; TRBD1 agrees at 8 bases. Germline lookup yields CDR1 SQVTM and CDR2 ANQGSEA. The CDR3 contains 14 residues. The J segment lost 2 bases and the V segment lost 6 bases, leaving 6 bases of the junction unmatched. The CDR3 nucleotides are TGCAGCGTGGCGGACAGGGCGGCTGGAAACACCATATATTTT. It is translated as CSVADRAAGNTIYF.

The chain uses TRBV7-6 and TRBJ2-1; TRBD1 is a possible D gene (7 bases). Trimming pared 3 bases from V and 4 bases from J, leaving 25 bases between. In germline, CDR1 is SGHVS, CDR2 FNYEAQ. The CDR3 runs 19 residues. The CDR3 region has the DNA TGTGCCAGCAGCTTGACAGGGAACGCGGGACTGTTATTTTACAATGAGCAGTTCTTC. The encoded protein is CASSLTGNAGLLFYNEQFF.

Only one count was recorded for this clone. V is TRBV19 and J is TRBJ1-4, with a possible D match to TRBD1 (5 bases). From germline, CDR1 is LNHDA and CDR2 SQIVND (reference sequence). The CDR3 is made up of 15 amino acids. V was cut by 6 bases and J by 5 bases, with 16 bases left in between. Here the CDR3 reads CASRGYGAENEKLFF. The DNA of the CDR3 is TGTGCCAGTAGGGGTTATGGGGCAGAGAATGAAAAACTGTTTTTT.

This rearrangement joins TRBV7-7 to TRBJ2-3, with 9 bases that match TRBD2. There are 15 residues in the CDR3. V shed 5 bases, J shed 8 bases, and the junction held 11 bases outside the gene matches. CDR1 is SSHAT and CDR2 is FNYEAQ in the germline V gene (reference sequence). The DNA for the CDR3 is TGTGCCAGCAGCCCACACCCAGCGGGGGGAGGTACGCAGTATTTT. It encodes CASSPHPAGGGTQYF.

The CDR3 here is CASTSQAKNIQYF. The CDR3 DNA reads as TGTGCCAGTACTTCCCAAGCCAAAAACATTCAGTACTTC. The rearrangement joins TRBV7-2 to TRBJ2-4; D is unclear. Trimming removed 9 bases from V and 0 bases from J, with 9 bases in between. CDR1 and CDR2 from the germline V gene are SGHTA and FQGNSA. This CDR3 comprises 13 residues.

The chain combines TRBV11-2 with TRBJ1-6; unclear D gene. Deletions cut 0 bases from V and 6 bases from J, with 9 bases between. There are 15 residues in the CDR3. Germline V gene lookup returns CDR1 SGHAT and CDR2 FQNNGV. Written as DNA, the CDR3 is TGTGCCAGCAGCTTAGATGGCATCCGTAATTCACCCCTCCACTTT. It codes for CASSLDGIRNSPLHF.

This chain connects TRBV9 to TRBJ1-2; TRBD1 is a possible D gene (6 bases). V lost 4 bases and J lost 4, with 17 bases in between. The length of the CDR3 is 15 residues. Germline assignment: CDR1 SGDLS and CDR2 YYNGEE. The CDR3 coding sequence is TGTGCCAGCAGCCCGAGGGGGACGGAGAGCTATGGCTACACCTTC. Protein sequence: CASSPRGTESYGYTF.

The CDR3 coding sequence is TGTGCCTGGTCTCGGGGGGCGGACACTGAAGCTTTCTTT. It yields the protein CAWSRGADTEAFF. This chain uses TRBV30 with TRBJ1-1; D possibly corresponds to TRBD1 (6 bases). The CDR3 loop spans 13 amino acids. Germline V gene data show CDR1 as GTSNPN and CDR2 as SVGIG (reference sequence). V gave up 5 bases and J gave up 3 bases, with 13 bases separating them.

This chain connects TRBV30 to TRBJ1-6, with D perhaps matching TRBD1 (5 bases). Trimming stripped 5 bases from V and 13 bases from J, with 12 bases between. The CDR3 loop spans 11 amino acids. Germline loops: CDR1 GTSNPN, CDR2 SVGIG (reference sequence). The CDR3 DNA is TGTGCCTGGCACCTGGGGGGGCCCCTCCACTTT. It codes for CAWHLGGPLHF. Complete variable domain (other parts from reference TRBV30 and TRBJ1-6): SQTIHQWPATLVQPVGSPLSLECTVEGTSNPNLYWYRQAAGRGLQLLFYSVGIGQISSEVPQNLSASRPQDRQFILSSKKLLLSDSGFYLCAWHLGGPLHFGNGTRLTVT.

V gene TRBV19 combines with J gene TRBJ2-6, with 11 bases lining up with TRBD1. The CDR3 runs 14 residues. Germline V gene lookup returns CDR1 LNHDA and CDR2 SQIVND (reference sequence). J was trimmed by 12 bases and V by 6 bases; bases with no gene match: 7. CDR3: CASRRTGGPSVLTF. CDR3 coding DNA: TGTGCCAGTAGACGGACAGGGGGCCCATCCGTCCTGACTTTC.

V usage is TRBV6-6 and J usage is TRBJ1-2, with 7 bases lining up with TRBD1. V was pared by 4 bases and J by 2 bases, with 4 bases of the junction left unmatched. The germline gives CDR1 MNHNY, CDR2 SVGAGI (reference sequence). This CDR3 has 14 residues. The CDR3 DNA follows: TGTGCCAGCAGTTCGACAGGGCGGAACTATGGCTACACCTTC. Protein product: CASSSTGRNYGYTF.

The chain has TRBV13 and TRBJ2-1; TRBD2 agrees at 10 bases. CDR3 length: 16 amino acids. Germline lookup yields CDR1 PRHDT and CDR2 FYEKMQ (reference sequence). Trimming cost V 2 bases and J 3 bases; bases outside gene matches: 4. DNA of the CDR3: TGTGCCAGCAGCTTACTAGCGGGAGTGAGCTACAATGAGCAGTTCTTC. Its translation: CASSLLAGVSYNEQFF.

The genes are TRBV5-1 and TRBJ2-7, with 8 bases lining up with TRBD1. This CDR3 is 14 amino acids long. The V gene end was trimmed by 4 bases and the J gene end by 3 bases; junction bases not matched to a gene: 6. The germline V gene has CDR1 SGHRS and CDR2 YFSETQ. CDR3 in amino acids: CASSLGQVGYEQYF. The CDR3 coding sequence is TGCGCCAGCAGCCTGGGACAGGTAGGCTACGAGCAGTACTTC.

V and J are TRBV19 and TRBJ1-2; TRBD1 aligns across 8 bases. J lost 7 bases, V lost 5 bases, and 6 bases had no gene match. This CDR3 contains 13 residues. CDR1 LNHDA and CDR2 SQIVND come from the germline V gene (reference sequence). The CDR3 nucleotides read TGTGCCAGTAGTGCGACAGGGGTGGTTGGCTACACCTTC. Translating gives CASSATGVVGYTF. Variable domain in full (rest from reference TRBV19 and TRBJ1-2): DGGITQSPKYLFRKEGQNVTLSCEQNLNHDAMYWYRQDPGQGLRLIYYSQIVNDFQKGDIAEGYSVSREKKESFPLTVTSAQKNPTAFYLCASSATGVVGYTFGSGTRLTVV.

The chain couples TRBV28 to TRBJ1-1, with D uncertain. V dropped 10 bases and J dropped 6 bases, with 12 bases sitting between them. The CDR3 runs 11 residues. Germline CDR1 and CDR2: MDHEN and SYDVKM. CDR3 loop: CATGVRSEAFF. Written as DNA, the CDR3 is TGTGCCACCGGGGTCCGGTCTGAAGCTTTCTTT.

This chain connects TRBV11-2 to TRBJ2-5; 11 positions agree with TRBD2. The CDR3 covers 14 residues. V dropped 9 bases and J dropped 5; count of bases not matched to a gene: 8. Germline CDR1 reads SGHAT; CDR2 reads FQNNGV. CDR3 amino acids: CASRLAGRWETQYF. The CDR3 DNA reads as TGTGCCAGTCGACTAGCGGGACGTTGGGAGACCCAGTACTTC.

The V call is TRBV6-1, the J call TRBJ2-6; no definite D call. Germline CDR1 is MNHNS and CDR2 is SASEGT. V was shortened by 8 bases and J by 0 bases, with 8 bases between the two germline ends. This CDR3 contains 14 residues. CDR3 nucleotide sequence: TGTGCCAGCCAACGGAGCTCTGGGGCCAACGTCCTGACTTTC. This codes for CASQRSSGANVLTF.

The chain carries TRBV5-4 and TRBJ2-3; 9 nucleotides match TRBD2. V lost 0 bases, J lost 6 bases, and 5 bases stayed unmatched. The CDR3 consists of 15 residues. Germline values: CDR1 SGHNT, CDR2 YYREEE (reference sequence). CDR3 DNA: TGTGCCAGCAGCTTGGAGCGGGAGGCCGGGGATACGCAGTATTTT. This codes for CASSLEREAGDTQYF.

The chain couples TRBV21-1 to TRBJ2-6; TRBD2, the table's D call, was not compared with the DNA. TRBV21-1 corresponds to a pseudogene. The CDR3 spans 15 residues. The CDR3 region is CASSLGESGANVLTF. The CDR3 coding sequence is TGTGCCAGCAGCCTCGGGGAGTCTGGGGCCAACGTCCTGACTTTC.